The 27 T cell receptor beta chains given below trace back to one sample, sequenced in a study of blood T cells in healthy people across ages. A second about 7 to 11 cycle PCR used barcoded and J-beta primers. Via MiXCR, TCRdb re-called the 5' RACE reads, giving one row per CDR3 protein. The repertoire holds under 2 million distinct CDR3 sequences, with about 35% as singletons. The sequenced sample was blood. All receptors derive from a woman between 25 and 40 years old in good health.

In its sample, this clonotype was seen a few times. This sequence joins TRBV7-9 and TRBJ2-3; D perhaps matches TRBD2 (5 bases). The germline gives CDR1 SEHNR, CDR2 FQNEAQ (reference sequence). Between the trimmed V and J ends, which lost 3 bases and 1 base, there was a span of 11 bases. This CDR3 has 15 residues. The CDR3 DNA follows: TGTGCCAGCAGCTTTGGGCTAGCTCGCACAGATACGCAGTATTTT. It codes for CASSFGLARTDTQYF. The full variable domain, with the rest looked up from reference TRBV7-9 and TRBJ2-3, is DTGVSQNPRHKITKRGQNVTFRCDPISEHNRLYWYRQTLGQGPEFLTYFQNEAQLEKSRLLSDRFSAERPKGSFSTLEIQRTEQGDSAMYLCASSFGLARTDTQYFGPGTRLTVL.

CDR3 amino acids: CATSDRAGAEQYF. CDR3 bases: TGTGCCACCAGTGATCGTGCGGGAGCCGAGCAGTACTTC. This rearrangement joins TRBV24-1 to TRBJ2-7; TRBD2 matches at 7 bases. The CDR3 has 13 residues. Germline CDR1 is KGHDR and CDR2 is SFDVKD. The V segment lost 3 bases and the J segment 6 bases; nucleotides outside the gene matches: 4.

The J gene is TRBJ2-1, the V gene TRBV6-6; 11 nucleotides agree with TRBD2. J lost 2 bases, V lost 4 bases, and 4 bases had no gene match. The germline CDR1 and CDR2 sequences are MNHNY and SVGAGI (reference sequence). The CDR3 covers 16 residues. For the CDR3, the DNA is TGTGCCAGCAGTTCGATTAGCGGGAGGGCCTACAATGAGCAGTTCTTC. Its protein product is CASSSISGRAYNEQFF.

The gene calls are TRBV3-1 and TRBJ2-3; tentative D call: TRBD2 (5 bases). The CDR3 length is 15 residues. Germline V gives CDR1 LGHDT, CDR2 YNNKEL (reference sequence). V was trimmed by 0 bases and J by 4 bases, leaving 11 bases between them. CDR3 in amino acids: CASSQDSRRSDTQYF. CDR3 nucleotides: TGTGCCAGCAGCCAAGATTCTAGGAGGTCAGATACGCAGTATTTT.

J is TRBJ2-3 and V is TRBV20-1, with 13 bases lining up with TRBD2. Germline CDR1 reads DFQATT; CDR2 reads SNEGSKA (reference sequence). With V trimmed by 7 bases and J by 3 bases, 7 bases remained unmatched. CDR3 length equals 15 residues. CDR3 DNA sequence: TGCAGTGGTGAGACTAGCGGGGGGTTGACAGATACGCAGTATTTT. Its translation: CSGETSGGLTDTQYF.

Notes on this clonotype: This sequence may be a read error, since a much larger clone differs from it by one base. The CDR3, as DNA: TGTGCCAACTCACCACGCCCTAGCGGGACCGACGAGCAGTACTTC. Protein: CANSPRPSGTDEQYF. The chain couples TRBV18 to TRBJ2-5; TRBD2 matches at 9 bases. Near its end, the DNA agrees better with TRBJ2-7, so the J call may be wrong. CDR1 and CDR2 (germline): KGHSH, LQKENI. CDR3 length: 15 residues.

CDR3 nucleotide sequence: TGCAGTGCTATTGGTCCCCACGAAGGCGGCTACACCTTC. This encodes CSAIGPHEGGYTF. The J gene is TRBJ1-2, the V gene TRBV20-1; D remains unclear. This CDR3 spans 13 amino acids. The V gene lost 4 bases and the J gene lost 8 bases, with 17 bases spanning the gap. Germline V gene sequence: CDR1 DFQATT, CDR2 SNEGSKA (reference sequence).

There are a few counts of this clonotype. This sequence joins TRBV18 and TRBJ2-5; TRBD2 matches at 8 bases. The J call may be mistaken, given a closer DNA end match to TRBJ2-7. The CDR3 sequence is 14 residues long. Germline V gene lookup returns CDR1 KGHSH and CDR2 LQKENI. Written as DNA, the CDR3 is TGTGCCAGCTCACGCACTAGCGGATTCTACGAGCAGTACTTC. Protein sequence: CASSRTSGFYEQYF.

This clonotype has just a few counts. The chain's CDR3 is CRRSGQSFYGYTF. The CDR3 DNA is TGCAGGAGAAGTGGACAGAGTTTTTATGGCTACACCTTC. V usage is TRBV29-1 and J usage is TRBJ1-2, with D perhaps TRBD1 (6 bases). CDR3 size: 13 residues. CDR1 and CDR2 from the germline V gene are SQVTM and ANQGSEA.

The chain uses TRBV11-2 and TRBJ2-7, with no clear D. The CDR3 covers 13 residues. The germline gives CDR1 SGHAT, CDR2 FQNNGV. Deletions cut 3 bases from V and 5 bases from J, with 11 bases between. Written as DNA, the CDR3 is TGTGCCAGCAGCTTTTACTCCCCCCACGAGCAGTACTTC. It codes for CASSFYSPHEQYF.

This clonotype was detected once. This chain joins TRBV3-1 and TRBJ1-1, with D tentatively TRBD1 (5 bases). Germline values: CDR1 LGHDT, CDR2 YNNKEL (reference sequence). V was shortened by 2 bases and J by 5 bases, with 15 bases between the two germline ends. This CDR3 comprises 15 residues. The CDR3 reads CASSQSSGLGTEAFF. The CDR3 DNA is TGTGCCAGCAGCCAATCTTCGGGGCTTGGGACTGAAGCTTTCTTT. Variable domain in full (rest from reference TRBV3-1 and TRBJ1-1): DTAVSQTPKYLVTQMGNDKSIKCEQNLGHDTMYWYKQDSKKFLKIMFSYNNKELIINETVPNRFSPKSPDKAHLNLHINSLELGDSAVYFCASSQSSGLGTEAFFGQGTRLTVV.

The J gene is TRBJ2-5, the V gene TRBV6-5; TRBD2 is a possible D gene (6 bases). The assigned J gene may be wrong: the sequence end matches TRBJ2-7 better. The CDR3 is made up of 14 amino acids. Germline V lookup: CDR1 MNHEY, CDR2 SVGAGI. The CDR3, as DNA: TGTGCCAGCAGTTACCGGGGAGGTCCCCACGAGCAGTACTTC. Amino acids: CASSYRGGPHEQYF.

This clonotype was seen a few times. V and J are TRBV15 and TRBJ2-1; no clear D gene. The CDR3 has 15 residues. Germline values: CDR1 LNHNV, CDR2 YYDKDF (reference sequence). V dropped 4 bases and J dropped 3 bases, with 13 bases sitting between them. The CDR3, as DNA: TGTGCCACCAGCAACCCCGGACCCGGCTACAATGAGCAGTTCTTC. It encodes CATSNPGPGYNEQFF.

A single count supports this clonotype. A much larger clone lies one base from this, so it may be a read error. The rearrangement joins TRBV4-1 to TRBJ2-1, with D uncertain. CDR1 and CDR2 from the germline V gene are MGHRA and YSYEKL. CDR3 length: 12 residues. In DNA, the CDR3 is TGCACCAGCAGCCAGGCCTACAATGAGCAGTTCTTC. Residues: CTSSQAYNEQFF.

CDR3 in DNA: TGTGCCAGCTCACCGCAACGGGACGGACCCGACGAGCAGTACTTC. Protein sequence: CASSPQRDGPDEQYF. The chain uses TRBV18 and TRBJ2-7; D possibly uses TRBD1 or TRBD2 (5 bases each). Germline CDR1 KGHSH, CDR2 LQKENI. The CDR3 loop spans 15 amino acids. Trimming stripped 3 bases from V and 5 bases from J, with 17 bases between.

The sample holds a few counts of this clonotype. This sequence joins TRBV4-1 and TRBJ2-3; D gene unclear. Trimming left V 2 bases short and J 3 bases short, with 6 bases between. This CDR3 region has 13 residues. Germline V CDR1 and CDR2: MGHRA, YSYEKL. CDR3 region: CASSQPKTDTQYF. The CDR3 nucleotides are TGCGCCAGCAGCCAACCAAAAACAGATACGCAGTATTTT.

This rearrangement joins TRBV10-3 to TRBJ2-3; D possibly uses TRBD1 or TRBD2 (5 bases each). V shed 5 bases and J shed 5 bases, with 11 bases lying between them. Germline V gives CDR1 ENHRY, CDR2 SYGVKD. This CDR3 is built from 13 residues. CDR3 DNA: TGTGCCATCAGTTTAGGGGAGAGAGATACGCAGTATTTT. Amino acid sequence: CAISLGERDTQYF.

This clonotype has a handful of counts. The chain uses TRBV12-3 or TRBV12-4 and TRBJ2-2; maybe TRBD2 (5 bases). This CDR3 contains 14 residues. V lost 8 bases and J 4 bases, leaving 14 bases between the germline ends. CDR3 coding DNA: TGTGCCAGCGCCTTGCGGGCCCCCACCGGGGAGCTGTTTTTT. It translates to CASALRAPTGELFF.

This clonotype was observed a few times. The chain couples TRBV7-6 to TRBJ1-6, with D unresolved. V was cut by 1 base and J by 9 bases, with 7 bases left in between. The CDR3 contains 13 residues. Germline loops: CDR1 SGHVS, CDR2 FNYEAQ. The CDR3 protein is CASSLGEGSPLHF. The CDR3 DNA reads as TGTGCCAGCAGCTTAGGTGAGGGTTCACCCCTCCACTTT.

The gene calls are TRBV19 and TRBJ2-5; TRBD2 matches at 7 bases. Germline V gene data show CDR1 as LNHDA and CDR2 as SQIVND (reference sequence). J lost 3 bases, V lost 4 bases, and 2 bases had no gene match. The CDR3 extends over 13 amino acids. The CDR3 DNA reads as TGTGCCAGTAGTAACGGGGGGAAAGAGACCCAGTACTTC. This translates into CASSNGGKETQYF.

For the CDR3, the DNA is TGCAGCGCCAATCTGAAAGGCTCCTACAATGAGCAGTTCTTC. Protein sequence: CSANLKGSYNEQFF. The V and J genes are TRBV29-1 and TRBJ2-1; D is uncertain. CDR1 is SQVTM and CDR2 is ANQGSEA in the germline V gene. Trimming pared 7 bases from V and 0 bases from J, leaving 13 bases between. CDR3 length: 14 amino acids.

The chain recombines TRBV7-8 with TRBJ2-4, with D possibly being TRBD1 (6 bases). CDR1 SGHVS and CDR2 FQNEAQ come from the germline V gene. The V gene lost 7 bases and the J gene lost 1 base, with 20 bases spanning the gap. CDR3 size: 17 residues. CDR3 in amino acids: CASNLVGTSGAKNIQYF. Written as DNA, the CDR3 is TGTGCCAGCAACTTGGTGGGGACAAGCGGTGCCAAAAACATTCAGTACTTC.

The chain recombines TRBV6-1 with TRBJ1-6, with D unresolved. With 2 bases removed from V and 9 bases from J, the gap between germline ends came to 23 bases. Germline-derived CDR1 and CDR2 are MNHNS and SASEGT. This CDR3 spans 18 amino acids. CDR3 region: CASSESQARRYYGSPLHF. The CDR3 region has the DNA TGTGCCAGCAGTGAATCCCAGGCCAGACGTTATTACGGTTCACCCCTCCACTTT.

The chain couples TRBV11-2 to TRBJ2-3; D is unresolved. V lost 2 bases and J 6 bases, leaving 9 bases between the germline ends. The germline V gene encodes CDR1 SGHAT and CDR2 FQNNGV. The CDR3 sequence is 13 residues long. This CDR3 is CASSLLRRDTQYF. The DNA for the CDR3 is TGTGCCAGCAGCTTATTGCGACGTGATACGCAGTATTTT.

This clonotype was seen more than once but under ten times. This sequence joins TRBV19 and TRBJ2-1; tentative D call: TRBD1 (5 bases). CDR1 and CDR2 (germline): LNHDA, SQIVND (reference sequence). CDR3 length: 15 residues. Trimming shortened V by 3 bases and J by 2 bases, and 11 bases separated the two germline ends. CDR3 DNA sequence: TGTGCCAGTAGTATGAACAGGAACCCCTACAATGAGCAGTTCTTC. Amino acids: CASSMNRNPYNEQFF.

The chain joins TRBV12-5 to TRBJ2-3; no definite D call. The CDR3 spans 13 residues. Trimming took 9 bases from V and 5 from J, leaving 15 bases between them. Germline CDR1 reads LGHNT; CDR2 reads FRNRAP. The CDR3 loop is CARAITREDTQYF. CDR3 in DNA: TGTGCTAGGGCCATTACAAGGGAAGATACGCAGTATTTT.

This chain links TRBV27 with TRBJ2-7; 9 bases align to TRBD1. V lost 4 bases, J lost 4 bases, and 17 bases stayed unmatched. In germline, CDR1 is MNHEY, CDR2 SMNVEV (reference sequence). The CDR3 consists of 18 residues. The DNA of the CDR3 is TGTGCCAGCAGTTCAAGCGGGACAGGGTACTCATTTGATTACGAGCAGTACTTC. It encodes CASSSSGTGYSFDYEQYF.